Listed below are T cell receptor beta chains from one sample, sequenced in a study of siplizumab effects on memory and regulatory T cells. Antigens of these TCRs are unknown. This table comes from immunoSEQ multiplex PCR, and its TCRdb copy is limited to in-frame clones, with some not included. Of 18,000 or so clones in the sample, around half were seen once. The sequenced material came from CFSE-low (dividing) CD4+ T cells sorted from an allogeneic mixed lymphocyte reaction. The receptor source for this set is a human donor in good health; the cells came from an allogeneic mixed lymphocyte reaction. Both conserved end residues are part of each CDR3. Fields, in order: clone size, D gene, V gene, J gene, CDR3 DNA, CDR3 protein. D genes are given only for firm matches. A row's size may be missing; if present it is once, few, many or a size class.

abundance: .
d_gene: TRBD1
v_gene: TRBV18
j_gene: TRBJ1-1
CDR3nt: TGTGCCAGCTCACCACTTCAGGGGGTGGGTGAAGCTTTCTTT
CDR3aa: CASSPLQGVGEAFF

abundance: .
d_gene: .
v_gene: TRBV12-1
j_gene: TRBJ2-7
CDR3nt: TGTGCCAGCAGCTCACTGAAGGGACTTAGCTCCTACGAGCAGTACTTC
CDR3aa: CASSSLKGLSSYEQYF

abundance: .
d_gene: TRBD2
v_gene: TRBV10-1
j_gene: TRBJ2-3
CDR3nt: TGCGCCAGCAGTGAGTCAGGACTAGGTACAGATACGCAGTATTTT
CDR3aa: CASSESGLGTDTQYF

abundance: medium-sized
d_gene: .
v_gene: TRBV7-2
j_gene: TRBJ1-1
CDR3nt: TGTGCCAGCAGCCTGAACAGGGCTCAAAGGGGAGCTTTCTTT
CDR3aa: CASSLNRAQRGAFF

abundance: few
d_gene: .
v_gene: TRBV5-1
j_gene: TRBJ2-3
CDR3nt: TGCGCCATCATGGACAGTGCAGATTCCGTGCAAAACACAGATACGCAGTATTTT
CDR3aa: CAIMDSADSVQNTDTQYF

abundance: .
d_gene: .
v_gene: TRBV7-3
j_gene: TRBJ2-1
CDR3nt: TGTGCCAGCAGCCTCCTGGGGGGAAACGCCTTTCATGAGCAGTTCTTC
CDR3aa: CASSLLGGNAFHEQFF

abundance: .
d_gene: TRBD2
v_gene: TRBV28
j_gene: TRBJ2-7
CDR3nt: TGTGCCAGCAGTCCGCTTGGCGGGGGTCTTGGGGAGCAGTACTTC
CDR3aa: CASSPLGGGLGEQYF

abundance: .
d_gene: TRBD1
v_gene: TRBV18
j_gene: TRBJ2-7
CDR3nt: TGTGCCAGCTCACTGGACAGGTACGGCGAGCAGTACTTC
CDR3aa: CASSLDRYGEQYF

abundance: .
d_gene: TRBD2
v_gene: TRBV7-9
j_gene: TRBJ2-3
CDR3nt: TGTGCCAGCAGTAGAGCGGGGGGGAACACAGATACGCAGTATTTT
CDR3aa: CASSRAGGNTDTQYF

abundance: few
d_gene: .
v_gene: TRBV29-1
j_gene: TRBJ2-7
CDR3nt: TGCAGCGTTCTCAGGGCCTACGAGCAGTACTTC
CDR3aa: CSVLRAYEQYF

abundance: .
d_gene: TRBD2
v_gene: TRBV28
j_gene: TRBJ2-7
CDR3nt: TGTGCCAGCAGCCCTGGGGACGTAGCGGGCACCTACGAGCAGTACTTC
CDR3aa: CASSPGDVAGTYEQYF

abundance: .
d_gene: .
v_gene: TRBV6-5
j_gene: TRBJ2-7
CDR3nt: TGTGCCAGCAGTGAACCGGTGTACGAGCAGTACTTC
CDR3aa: CASSEPVYEQYF

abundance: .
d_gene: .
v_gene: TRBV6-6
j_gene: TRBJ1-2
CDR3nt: TGTGCCAGCAGTTACACCTACTATGGCTACACCTTC
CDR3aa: CASSYTYYGYTF

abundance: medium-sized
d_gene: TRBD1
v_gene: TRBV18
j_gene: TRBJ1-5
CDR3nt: TGTGCCAGCTCACCGCAGGACAGGGGGCAGCCCCAGCATTTT
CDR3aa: CASSPQDRGQPQHF

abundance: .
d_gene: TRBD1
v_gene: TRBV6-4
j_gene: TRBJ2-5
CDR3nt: TGTGCCAGCAGCCGACATGGACAGGCACAAGAGACCCAGTACTTC
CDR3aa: CASSRHGQAQETQYF

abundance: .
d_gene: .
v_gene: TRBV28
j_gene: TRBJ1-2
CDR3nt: TGTGCCAGCAGTTTGAGGGGATATGGCTACACCTTC
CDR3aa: CASSLRGYGYTF

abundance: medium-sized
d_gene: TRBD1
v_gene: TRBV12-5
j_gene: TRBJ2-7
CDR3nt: TGTGCTCAACGCCGGGACAGGGGACACGAGCAGTACTTC
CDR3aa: CAQRRDRGHEQYF

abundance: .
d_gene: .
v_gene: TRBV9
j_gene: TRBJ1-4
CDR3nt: TGTGCCAGCAGCGTAGACCGCGGGGCTAATGAAAAACTGTTTTTT
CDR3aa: CASSVDRGANEKLFF

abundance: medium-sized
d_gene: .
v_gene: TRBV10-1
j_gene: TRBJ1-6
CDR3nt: TGCGCCAGCAGTGAGTTGATAGGGAGCAATTCACCCCTCCACTTT
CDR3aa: CASSELIGSNSPLHF

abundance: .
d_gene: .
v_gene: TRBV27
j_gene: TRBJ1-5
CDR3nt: TGTGCCAGCAGCTTTTTGTATAGCAATCAGCCCCAGCATTTT
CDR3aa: CASSFLYSNQPQHF

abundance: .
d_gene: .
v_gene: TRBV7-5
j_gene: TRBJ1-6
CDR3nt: TGTGTCAGAGAGCAGTATCTGGGACGGTATAATTCACCCCTCCACTTT
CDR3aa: CVREQYLGRYNSPLHF

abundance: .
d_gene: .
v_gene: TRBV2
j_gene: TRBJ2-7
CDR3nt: TGTGCCAGCACCCCTTCCTACGAGCAGTACTTC
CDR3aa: CASTPSYEQYF

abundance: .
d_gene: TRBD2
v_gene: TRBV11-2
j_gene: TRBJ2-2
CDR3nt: TGTGCCAGCTCCTGGCCCGGGGGGGACACCGGGGAGCTGTTTTTT
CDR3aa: CASSWPGGDTGELFF

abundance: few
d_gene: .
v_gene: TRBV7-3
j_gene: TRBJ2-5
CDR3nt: TGTGCCAGCAGCTCTTGGAGAGAGACCCAGTACTTC
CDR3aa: CASSSWRETQYF

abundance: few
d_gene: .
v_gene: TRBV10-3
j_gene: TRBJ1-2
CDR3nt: TGTGCCATCAGGCCGGTAGCTAACTATGGCTACACCTTC
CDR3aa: CAIRPVANYGYTF

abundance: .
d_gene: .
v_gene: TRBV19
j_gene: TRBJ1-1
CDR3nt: TGTGCCAGTAGTGACCGTTTGACTGAAGCTTTCTTT
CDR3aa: CASSDRLTEAFF

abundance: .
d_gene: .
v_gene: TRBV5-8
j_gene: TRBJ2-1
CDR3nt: TGTGCCAGCAGCTTGTGGGGGGGCTTATACAATGAGCAGTTCTTC
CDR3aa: CASSLWGGLYNEQFF

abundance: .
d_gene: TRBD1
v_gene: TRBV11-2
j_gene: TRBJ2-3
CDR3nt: TGTGCCAGCAGCTTGGACAGGAGCACAGATACGCAGTATTTT
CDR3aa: CASSLDRSTDTQYF

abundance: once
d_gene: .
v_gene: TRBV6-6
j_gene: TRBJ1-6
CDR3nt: TGTGCCAGCAATTTACAGGGACGGTCACCCCTCCACTTT
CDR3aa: CASNLQGRSPLHF

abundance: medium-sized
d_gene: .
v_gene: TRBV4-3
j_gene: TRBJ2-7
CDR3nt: TGCGCCAGCAGCCAGCAGCATTCCTACGAGCAGTACTTC
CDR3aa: CASSQQHSYEQYF

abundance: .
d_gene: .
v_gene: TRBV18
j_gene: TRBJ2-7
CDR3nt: TGTGCCAGCTCCAATGCTGGTCTAGCGCGGGGCGAGCAGTACTTC
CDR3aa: CASSNAGLARGEQYF

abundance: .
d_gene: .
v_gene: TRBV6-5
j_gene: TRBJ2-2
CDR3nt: TGTGCCAGCAAGGGACCGGGCACCGGGGAGCTGTTTTTT
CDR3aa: CASKGPGTGELFF

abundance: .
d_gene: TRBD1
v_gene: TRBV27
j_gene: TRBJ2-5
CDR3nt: TGTGCCAGCAGTTTCCTCGGACAGGGCGAGACCCAGTACTTC
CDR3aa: CASSFLGQGETQYF